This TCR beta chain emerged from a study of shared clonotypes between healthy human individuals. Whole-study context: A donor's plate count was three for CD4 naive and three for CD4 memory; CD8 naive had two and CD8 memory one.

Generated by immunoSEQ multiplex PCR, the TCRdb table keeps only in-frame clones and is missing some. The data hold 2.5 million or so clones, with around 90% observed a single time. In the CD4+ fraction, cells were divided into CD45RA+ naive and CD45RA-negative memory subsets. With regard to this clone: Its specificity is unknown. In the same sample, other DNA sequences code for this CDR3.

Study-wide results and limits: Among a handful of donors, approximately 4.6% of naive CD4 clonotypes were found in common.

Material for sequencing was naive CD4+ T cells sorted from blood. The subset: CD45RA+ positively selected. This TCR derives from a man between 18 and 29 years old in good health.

The CDR3 sequence is CASSPGLAGFGEQFF. The CDR3 DNA follows: TGTGCCAGCAGCCCGGGACTAGCGGGCTTCGGTGAGCAGTTCTTC. The chain uses TRBV13 and TRBJ2-1, with 12 bases aligning to TRBD2. The CDR3 has 15 residues. Germline V gene lookup returns CDR1 PRHDT and CDR2 FYEKMQ (reference sequence). The ends lost 5 bases at V and 9 bases at J; junction bases unmatched: 8. Together with reference TRBV13 and TRBJ2-1, the CDR3 gives the full variable domain: AAGVIQSPRHLIKEKRETATLKCYPIPRHDTVYWYQQGPGQDPQFLISFYEKMQSDKGSIPDRFSAQQFSDYHSELNMSSLELGDSALYFCASSPGLAGFGEQFFGPGTRLTVL.